The source of this T cell receptor (beta chain) is a study of technical replicates of blood from several donors. Profiling relied on immunoSEQ multiplex PCR, and the TCRdb table lists in-frame clones only, not all of them. Of roughly 79,000 clones in the sample, 85% to 95% were seen once. This clone was counted a single time. V shed 5 bases and J 2 bases; nucleotides not matched to a gene: 7. The CDR3 loop spans 15 amino acids. Germline V gives CDR1 SGHVS, CDR2 FNYEAQ. Sequenced sample: T cells isolated from PBMCs. The chain uses TRBV7-6 and TRBJ1-1, with 8 bases aligning to TRBD1. This TCR was sampled from a human donor in good health. CDR3 loop: CASSRLGQGNTEAFF. The DNA for the CDR3 is TGTGCCAGCAGCCGACTAGGACAGGGAAACACTGAAGCTTTCTTT.